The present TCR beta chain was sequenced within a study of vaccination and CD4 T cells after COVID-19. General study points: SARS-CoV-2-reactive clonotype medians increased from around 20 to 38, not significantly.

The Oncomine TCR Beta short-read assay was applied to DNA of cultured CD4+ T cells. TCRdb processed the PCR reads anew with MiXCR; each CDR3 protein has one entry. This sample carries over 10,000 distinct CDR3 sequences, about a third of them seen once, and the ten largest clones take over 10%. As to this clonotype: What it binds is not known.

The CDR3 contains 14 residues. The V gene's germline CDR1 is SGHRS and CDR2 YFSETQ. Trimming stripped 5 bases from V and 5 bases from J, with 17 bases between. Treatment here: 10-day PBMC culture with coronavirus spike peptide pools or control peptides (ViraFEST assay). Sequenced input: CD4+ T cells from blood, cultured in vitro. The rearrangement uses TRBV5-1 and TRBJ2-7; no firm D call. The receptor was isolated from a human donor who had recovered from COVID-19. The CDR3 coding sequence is TGCGCCAGCAGGCCTAACAAGGGTTCCCACGAGCAGTACTTC. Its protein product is CASRPNKGSHEQYF.